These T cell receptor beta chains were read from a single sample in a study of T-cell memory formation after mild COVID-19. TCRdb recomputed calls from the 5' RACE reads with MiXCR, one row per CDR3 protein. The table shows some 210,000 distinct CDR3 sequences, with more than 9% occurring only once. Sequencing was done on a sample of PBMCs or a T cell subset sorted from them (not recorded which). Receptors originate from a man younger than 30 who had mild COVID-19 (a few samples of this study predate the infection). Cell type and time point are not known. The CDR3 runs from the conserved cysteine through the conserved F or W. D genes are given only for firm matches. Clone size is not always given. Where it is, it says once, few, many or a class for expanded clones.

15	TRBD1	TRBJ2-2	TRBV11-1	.	TGTGCCAGCAGGCGGACAGGGGAGAACACCGGGGAGCTGTTTTTT	CASRRTGENTGELFF
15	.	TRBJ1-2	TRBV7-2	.	TGTGCCAGCAGCTCAGCGTTCGGTGATAACTATGGCTACACCTTC	CASSSAFGDNYGYTF
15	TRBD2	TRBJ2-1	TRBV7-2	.	TGTGCCAGCAGCTTAGCTAGCGGGGCCACGGATGAGCAGTTCTTC	CASSLASGATDEQFF
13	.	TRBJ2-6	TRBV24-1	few	TGTGCCACCAGTGATGCTGGGGCCAACGTCCTGACTTTC	CATSDAGANVLTF
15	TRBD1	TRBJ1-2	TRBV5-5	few	TGTGCCAGCAGCACGCTCAGACAGGGTGTCTATGGCTACACCTTC	CASSTLRQGVYGYTF
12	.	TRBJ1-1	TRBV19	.	TGTGCCAGTAGTATAGTCGGCTATCAAGCTTTATTT	CASSIVGYQALF
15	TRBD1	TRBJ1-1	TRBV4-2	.	TGTGCCAGCAGCCAACTATGGGACAGGAGGATTGAAGCTTTCTTT	CASSQLWDRRIEAFF
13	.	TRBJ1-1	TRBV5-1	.	TGCGCCAGCAGCTTCGGGGGGAGAGCTGAAGCTTTCTTT	CASSFGGRAEAFF
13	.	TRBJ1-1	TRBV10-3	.	TGTGCCACTAGAGGACAAATGAACACTGAAGCTTTCTTT	CATRGQMNTEAFF
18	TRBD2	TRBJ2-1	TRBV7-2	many	TGTGCCAGCAGCCCACGGGGCGGGGGGGGACCCTCCTACAATGAGCAGTTCTTC	CASSPRGGGGPSYNEQFF
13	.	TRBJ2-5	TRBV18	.	TGTGCCAGCTCTGGGCCTGGGGCATCGACCCAGTACTTC	CASSGPGASTQYF
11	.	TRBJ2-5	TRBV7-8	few	TGTGCCAGCAGCACCCCGGGTACCCAGTACTTC	CASSTPGTQYF
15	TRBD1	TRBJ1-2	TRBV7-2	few	TGTGCCAGCAGCTTAATAGAGCCAAGGGGGCATGGCTACACCTTC	CASSLIEPRGHGYTF
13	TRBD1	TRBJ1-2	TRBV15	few	TGTGCCACCGCGAAAAGGGACAGCTATGGCTACACCTTC	CATAKRDSYGYTF